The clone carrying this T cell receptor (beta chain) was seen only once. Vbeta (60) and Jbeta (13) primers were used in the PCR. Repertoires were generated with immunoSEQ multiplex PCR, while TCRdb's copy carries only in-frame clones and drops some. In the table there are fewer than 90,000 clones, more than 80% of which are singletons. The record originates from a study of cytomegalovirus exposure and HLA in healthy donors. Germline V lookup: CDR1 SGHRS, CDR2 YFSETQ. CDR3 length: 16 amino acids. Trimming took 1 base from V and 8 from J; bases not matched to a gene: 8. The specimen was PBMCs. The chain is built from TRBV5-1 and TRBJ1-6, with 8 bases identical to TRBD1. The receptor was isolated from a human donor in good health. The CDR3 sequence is CASSLMPTGADSPLHF. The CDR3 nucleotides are TGCGCCAGCAGCTTGATGCCGACAGGGGCGGATTCACCCCTCCACTTT.